The T cell receptor (beta chain) described here comes from a study of blood T cell repertoires in COVID-19. At the level of the study: Nucleic acid was either cDNA or gDNA, and it came from T cells, B-cell-depleted T cells, or PBMCs.

CDR1 MDHEN and CDR2 SYDVKM come from the germline V gene. The CDR3 is 16 residues long. Trimming cost V 4 bases and J 7 bases; bases outside gene matches: 12. The repertoire was sequenced with immunoSEQ multiplex PCR; TCRdb's copy has only in-frame clones and lacks some. In the table there are roughly 63,000 clones, 70% to 85% of which are singletons. This rearrangement joins TRBV28 to TRBJ2-2; the match to TRBD1 covers 7 bases. Sequences were obtained from peripheral blood. The TCR sequence derives from a human donor in a cohort sampled during active COVID-19. This CDR3 reads CASSSQSRGRNGELFF. For the CDR3, the DNA is TGTGCCAGCAGTTCCCAGAGTAGGGGGCGAAACGGGGAGCTGTTTTTT.